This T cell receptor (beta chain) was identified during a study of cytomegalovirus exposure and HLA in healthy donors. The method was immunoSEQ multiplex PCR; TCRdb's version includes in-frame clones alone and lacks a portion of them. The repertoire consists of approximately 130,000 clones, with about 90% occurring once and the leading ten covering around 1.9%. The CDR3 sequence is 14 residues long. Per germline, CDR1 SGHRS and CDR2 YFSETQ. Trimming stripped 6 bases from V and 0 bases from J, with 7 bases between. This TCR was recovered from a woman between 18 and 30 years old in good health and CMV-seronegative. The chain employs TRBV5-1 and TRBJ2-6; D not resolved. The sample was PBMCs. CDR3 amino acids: CASTDISGANVLTF. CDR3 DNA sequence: TGCGCCAGCACAGATATCTCTGGGGCCAACGTCCTGACTTTC.